These 9 T cell receptor beta chains originate from one sample sequenced in a study of CD4 T cell repertoires in COVID-19. Data came from immunoSEQ multiplex PCR; TCRdb stores just in-frame clones and leaves some out. The sample records 60,000 to 90,000 clones, 83% being singletons. The source was CD4+ T cells from peripheral blood, collected after recovery from COVID-19. The receptors shown here come from a human donor who had COVID-19.

The J gene is TRBJ1-6, the V gene TRBV5-6, with TRBD1 matching over 11 bases. V was pared by 2 bases and J by 9 bases, with 1 base of the junction left unmatched. CDR3 size: 14 residues. Germline CDR1 SGHDT, CDR2 YYEEEE. CDR3 in DNA: TGTGCCAGCAGCTTCGGACAGGGGGCTTCACCCCTCCACTTT. As protein: CASSFGQGASPLHF.

A few counts support this clone. The sample contains more than one DNA sequence encoding this CDR3. The chain joins TRBV6-5 to TRBJ1-6, with 8 bases aligning to TRBD1. CDR1 MNHEY and CDR2 SVGAGI come from the germline V gene. The CDR3 loop spans 14 amino acids. With 6 bases clipped from V and 8 bases from J, the junction kept 6 bases outside the gene matches. CDR3 protein: CASRRDRGDSPLHF. The CDR3, as DNA: TGTGCCAGCAGGCGAGACAGGGGCGATTCACCCCTCCACTTT.

This clone was observed a handful of times. The chain couples TRBV2 to TRBJ2-1, with D perhaps being TRBD1 or TRBD2 (5 bases each). Trimming shortened V by 6 bases and J by 3 bases, and 15 bases separated the two germline ends. The length of the CDR3 is 15 residues. Germline-derived CDR1 and CDR2 are SNHLY and FYNNEI. The CDR3 sequence is CASRGRVGSYNEQFF. CDR3 nucleotides: TGTGCCAGCAGAGGCAGGGTGGGGAGCTACAATGAGCAGTTCTTC.

The chain links TRBV10-3 to TRBJ1-2; D is ambiguous. V was trimmed by 4 bases and J by 7 bases, leaving 10 bases between them. The CDR3 loop spans 12 amino acids. In germline, CDR1 is ENHRY, CDR2 SYGVKD. CDR3 in DNA: TGTGCCATCAGTGGAACAGAGGCTGGCTACACCTTC. This gives the protein CAISGTEAGYTF.

This chain connects TRBV2 to TRBJ1-1; D unresolved. Germline CDR1 is SNHLY and CDR2 is FYNNEI. The V end lost 7 bases, the J end lost 3 bases, and 18 bases lay between the germline ends. This CDR3 has 15 residues. DNA for the CDR3: TGTGCCAGCAAACCCGATTATGATCGAGACACTGAAGCTTTCTTT. Translation gives CASKPDYDRDTEAFF.

The CDR3 loop is CASSESRGIYGYTF. The CDR3 bases are TGTGCCAGCAGTGAATCTCGGGGGATCTATGGCTACACCTTC. The rearrangement joins TRBV2 to TRBJ1-2, with D perhaps matching TRBD1 (5 bases). This CDR3 comprises 14 residues. Germline loops: CDR1 SNHLY, CDR2 FYNNEI. V lost 2 bases to trimming and J lost 4 bases, with 11 bases between them. Drawing the rest from reference TRBV2 and TRBJ1-2, the complete variable domain is EPEVTQTPSHQVTQMGQEVILRCVPISNHLYFYWYRQILGQKVEFLVSFYNNEISEKSEIFDDQFSVERPDGSNFTLKIRSTKLEDSAMYFCASSESRGIYGYTFGSGTRLTVV.

This chain connects TRBV2 to TRBJ2-7; a weak D match, TRBD1 (5 bases). V lost 5 bases to trimming and J lost 2 bases, with 13 bases between them. Germline V gene data show CDR1 as SNHLY and CDR2 as FYNNEI. The CDR3 consists of 14 residues. The CDR3 loop is CASSQSMGPYEQYF. The CDR3 DNA reads as TGTGCCAGCAGTCAGTCTATGGGGCCCTACGAGCAGTACTTC.

The chain employs TRBV7-2 and TRBJ2-7, with D possibly being TRBD2 (7 bases). The length of the CDR3 is 14 residues. Germline CDR1 is SGHTA and CDR2 is FQGNSA. Trimming took 7 bases from V and 6 from J, leaving 19 bases between them. The CDR3 reads CASNNSPGGGEQYF. CDR3 DNA sequence: TGTGCCAGCAACAATAGCCCGGGGGGCGGCGAGCAGTACTTC.

The V and J genes are TRBV28 and TRBJ2-5; TRBD2 matches 7 bases. This CDR3 is 15 amino acids long. Looked up from germline, CDR1 is MDHEN and CDR2 is SYDVKM. Unmatched junction bases numbered 4, after V lost 3 bases and J lost 0 bases. The CDR3 DNA sequence: TGTGCCAGCAGTTTTGGGGGGGGGTACCAAGAGACCCAGTACTTC. This translates into CASSFGGGYQETQYF.